This T cell receptor beta chain was sequenced for a study of blood T cell repertoires in COVID-19. Profiling relied on immunoSEQ multiplex PCR, and the TCRdb table lists in-frame clones only, not all of them. The data hold 230,000 or so clones, with more than 65% observed a single time. The V end was cut by 0 bases, the J end by 8 bases, with 13 bases between. The CDR3 loop spans 14 amino acids. Germline CDR1 and CDR2: MGHRA and YSYEKL. The sequence was collected from a man between 50 and 59 years old with active or convalescent COVID-19. J is TRBJ1-2 and V is TRBV4-1, with D perhaps TRBD1 (6 bases). Material: peripheral blood. The CDR3 coding sequence is TGCGCCAGCAGCCAAGAAGGACAGCCAAGGGGCTACACCTTC. It translates to CASSQEGQPRGYTF.